This T cell receptor (beta chain) was sequenced in a study of T cells of healthy individuals (dated by TCRdb to 2016 to 2018). As for this clonotype: Its antigen specificity is not known. There are no base qualities to consult, and no much larger clone falls within one base.

Library preparation used 5' RACE. Sequencer: Illumina MiSeq. TCRdb applied fastp at Q25 and MiXCR to the public reads, then kept only in-frame beta chains. CDR3 protein sequences are deduplicated, and each keeps its most common genes and DNA. This sample comprises 40,000 to 60,000 distinct CDR3 sequences, about 14% of them detected only once. The ten largest account for roughly 16% of the sample. Reading from cysteine to phenylalanine, the CDR3 counts 13 amino acids. This entry keeps only the CDR3 DNA: 39 bases, framed from base 1. Reading the germline V gene gives CDR1 SGHTA and CDR2 FQGTGA. Deletion took 2 bases off V and 9 bases off J, with a span of 13 bases between the germline ends.

The receptor comes from a human donor in good health. The receptor chain draws on TRBV7-3 and TRBJ2-5; TRBD2 is possibly the D segment (7 matching bases). The CDR3 reads as follows: CASSLGGASSQYF. The sequenced DNA: TGTGCCAGCAGCTTAGGGGGGGCCTCATCCCAGTACTTC.